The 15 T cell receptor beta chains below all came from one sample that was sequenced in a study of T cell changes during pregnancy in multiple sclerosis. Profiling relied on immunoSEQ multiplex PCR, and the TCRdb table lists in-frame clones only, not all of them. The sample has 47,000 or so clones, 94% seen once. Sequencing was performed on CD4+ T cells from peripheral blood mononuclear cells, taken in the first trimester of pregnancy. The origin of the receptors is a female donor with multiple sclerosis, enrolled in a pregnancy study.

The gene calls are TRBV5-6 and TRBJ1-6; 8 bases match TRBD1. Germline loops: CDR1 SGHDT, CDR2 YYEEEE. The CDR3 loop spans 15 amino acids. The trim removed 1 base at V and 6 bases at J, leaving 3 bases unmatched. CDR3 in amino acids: CASSLTGTGNSPLHF. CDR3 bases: TGTGCCAGCAGCTTGACCGGGACAGGTAATTCACCCCTCCACTTT. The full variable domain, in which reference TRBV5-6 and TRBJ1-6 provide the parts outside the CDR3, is DAGVTQSPTHLIKTRGQQVTLRCSPKSGHDTVSWYQQALGQGPQFIFQYYEEEERQRGNFPDRFSGHQFPNYSSELNVNALLLGDSALYLCASSLTGTGNSPLHFGNGTRLTVT.

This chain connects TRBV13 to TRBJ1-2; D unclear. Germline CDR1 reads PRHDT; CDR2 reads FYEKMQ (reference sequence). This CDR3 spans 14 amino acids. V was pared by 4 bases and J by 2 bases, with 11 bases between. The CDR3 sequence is CASSYRTANYGYTF. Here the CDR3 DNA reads TGTGCCAGCAGCTACCGGACTGCAAACTATGGCTACACCTTC.

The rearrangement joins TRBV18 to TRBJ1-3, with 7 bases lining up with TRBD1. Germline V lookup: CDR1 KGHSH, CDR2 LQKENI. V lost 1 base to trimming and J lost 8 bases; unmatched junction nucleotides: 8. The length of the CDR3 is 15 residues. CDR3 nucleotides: TGTGCCAGCTCACCACTGCCGCGACAGGGAGACACCATATATTTT. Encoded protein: CASSPLPRQGDTIYF.

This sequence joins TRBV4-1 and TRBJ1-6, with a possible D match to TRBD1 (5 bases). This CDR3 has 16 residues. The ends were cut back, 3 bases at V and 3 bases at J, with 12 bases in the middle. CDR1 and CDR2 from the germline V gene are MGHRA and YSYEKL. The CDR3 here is CASSHPLGGYNSPLHF. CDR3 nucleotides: TGCGCCAGCAGCCACCCCCTCGGGGGCTATAATTCACCCCTCCACTTT.

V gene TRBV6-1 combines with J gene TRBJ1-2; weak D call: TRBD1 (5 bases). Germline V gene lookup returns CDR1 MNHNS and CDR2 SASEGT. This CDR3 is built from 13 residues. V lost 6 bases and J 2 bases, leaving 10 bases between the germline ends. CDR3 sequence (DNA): TGTGCCAGCAGGGAGACAGCCAACTATGGCTACACCTTC. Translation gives CASRETANYGYTF.

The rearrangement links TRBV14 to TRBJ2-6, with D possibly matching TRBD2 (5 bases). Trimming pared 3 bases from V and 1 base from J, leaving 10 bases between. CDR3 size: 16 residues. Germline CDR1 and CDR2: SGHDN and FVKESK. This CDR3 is CASSQLRGSGANVLTF. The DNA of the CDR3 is TGTGCCAGCAGCCAGCTCCGGGGTTCTGGGGCCAACGTCCTGACTTTC.

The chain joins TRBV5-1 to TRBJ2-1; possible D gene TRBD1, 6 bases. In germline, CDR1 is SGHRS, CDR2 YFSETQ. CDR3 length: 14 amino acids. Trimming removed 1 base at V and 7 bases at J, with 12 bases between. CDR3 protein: CASSLQQGLNEQFF. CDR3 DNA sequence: TGCGCCAGCAGCTTGCAACAGGGATTAAATGAGCAGTTCTTC.

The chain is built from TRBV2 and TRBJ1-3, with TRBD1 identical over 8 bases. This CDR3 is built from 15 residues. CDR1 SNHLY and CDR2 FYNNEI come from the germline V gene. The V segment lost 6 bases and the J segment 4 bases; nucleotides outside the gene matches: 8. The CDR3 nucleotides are TGTGCCAGCAGCGACCAGGGGGCGCGAGGAAACACCATATATTTT. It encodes CASSDQGARGNTIYF.

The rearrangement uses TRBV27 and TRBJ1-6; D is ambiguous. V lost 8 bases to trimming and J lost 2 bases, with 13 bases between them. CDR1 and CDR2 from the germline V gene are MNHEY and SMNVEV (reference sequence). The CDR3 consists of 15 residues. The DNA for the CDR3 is TGTGCCAGCGGAGCTGTCGGAACCTATAATTCACCCCTCCACTTT. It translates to CASGAVGTYNSPLHF.

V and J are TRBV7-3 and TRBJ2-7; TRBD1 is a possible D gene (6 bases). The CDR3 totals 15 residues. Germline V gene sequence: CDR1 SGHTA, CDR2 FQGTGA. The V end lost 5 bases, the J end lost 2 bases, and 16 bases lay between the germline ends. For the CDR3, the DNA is TGTGCCAGCAGCGTCCAGCCCGGACAGCCCTACGAGCAGTACTTC. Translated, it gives CASSVQPGQPYEQYF.

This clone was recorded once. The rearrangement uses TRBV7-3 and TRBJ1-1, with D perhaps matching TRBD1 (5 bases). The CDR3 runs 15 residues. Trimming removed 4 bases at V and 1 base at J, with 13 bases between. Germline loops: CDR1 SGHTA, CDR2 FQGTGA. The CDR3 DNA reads TGTGCCAGCAGCTCATCGGGACTTCCGAACACTGAAGCTTTCTTT. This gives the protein CASSSSGLPNTEAFF.

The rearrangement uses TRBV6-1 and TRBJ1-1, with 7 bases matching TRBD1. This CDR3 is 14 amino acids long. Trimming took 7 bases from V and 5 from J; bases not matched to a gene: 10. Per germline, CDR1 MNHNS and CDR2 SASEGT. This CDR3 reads CASMRQGVGTEAFF. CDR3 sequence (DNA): TGTGCCAGCATGCGACAGGGCGTAGGTACTGAAGCTTTCTTT.

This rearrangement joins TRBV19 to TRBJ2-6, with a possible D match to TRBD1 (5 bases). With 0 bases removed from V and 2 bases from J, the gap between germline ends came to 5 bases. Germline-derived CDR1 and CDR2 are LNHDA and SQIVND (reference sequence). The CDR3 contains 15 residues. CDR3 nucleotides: TGTGCCAGTAGTATAGAGGGGCCTGGGGCCAACGTCCTGACTTTC. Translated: CASSIEGPGANVLTF.

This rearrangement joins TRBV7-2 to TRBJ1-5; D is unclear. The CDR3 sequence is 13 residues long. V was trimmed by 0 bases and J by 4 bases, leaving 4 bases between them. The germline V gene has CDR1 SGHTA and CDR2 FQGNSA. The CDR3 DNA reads TGTGCCAGCAGCTTAGCACAGAATCAGCCCCAGCATTTT. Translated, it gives CASSLAQNQPQHF.

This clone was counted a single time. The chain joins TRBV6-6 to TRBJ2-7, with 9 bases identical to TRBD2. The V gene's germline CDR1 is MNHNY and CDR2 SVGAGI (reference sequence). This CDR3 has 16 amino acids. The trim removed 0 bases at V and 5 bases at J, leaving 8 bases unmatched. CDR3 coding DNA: TGTGCCAGCAGTTACTCGCGCGGGGGGGCATCCCACGAGCAGTACTTC. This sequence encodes CASSYSRGGASHEQYF.